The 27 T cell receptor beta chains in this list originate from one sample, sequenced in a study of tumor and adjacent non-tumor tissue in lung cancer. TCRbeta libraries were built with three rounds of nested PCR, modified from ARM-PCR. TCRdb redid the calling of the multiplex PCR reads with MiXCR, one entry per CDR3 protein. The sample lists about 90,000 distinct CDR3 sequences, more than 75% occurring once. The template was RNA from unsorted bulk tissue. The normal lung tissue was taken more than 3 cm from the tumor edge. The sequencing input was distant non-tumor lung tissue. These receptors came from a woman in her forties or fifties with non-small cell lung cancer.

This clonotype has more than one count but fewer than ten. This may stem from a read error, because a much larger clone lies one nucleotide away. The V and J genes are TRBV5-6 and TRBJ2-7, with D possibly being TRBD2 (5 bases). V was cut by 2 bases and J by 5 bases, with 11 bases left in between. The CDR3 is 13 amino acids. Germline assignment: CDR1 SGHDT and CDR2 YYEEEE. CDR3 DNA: TGTGCCAGCAGCTTCGGGATCGAGAACGAGCAGTACTTC. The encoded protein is CASSFGIENEQYF.

Here the CDR3 DNA reads TGTGCCAGCAGCTTAACTATACAGGATGAAAAACTGTTTTTT. Amino acid sequence: CASSLTIQDEKLFF. The V gene is TRBV7-9, the J gene TRBJ1-4, with D possibly matching TRBD1 (5 bases). The CDR3 length is 14 residues. Germline V gives CDR1 SEHNR, CDR2 FQNEAQ (reference sequence). Trimming shortened V by 2 bases and J by 6 bases, and 10 bases separated the two germline ends.

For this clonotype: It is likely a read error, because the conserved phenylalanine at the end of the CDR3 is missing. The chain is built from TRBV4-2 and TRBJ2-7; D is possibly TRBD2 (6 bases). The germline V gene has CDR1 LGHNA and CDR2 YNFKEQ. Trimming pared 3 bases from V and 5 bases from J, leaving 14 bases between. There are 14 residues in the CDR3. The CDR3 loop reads CASSQTGLLDEQYL. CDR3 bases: TGTGCCAGCAGCCAGACGGGACTTCTTGACGAGCAGTACTTG.

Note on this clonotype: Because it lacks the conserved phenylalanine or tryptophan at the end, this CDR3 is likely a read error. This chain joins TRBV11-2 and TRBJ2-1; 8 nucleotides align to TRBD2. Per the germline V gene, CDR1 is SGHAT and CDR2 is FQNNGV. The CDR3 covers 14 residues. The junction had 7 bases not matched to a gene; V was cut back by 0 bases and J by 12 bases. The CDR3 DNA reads TGTGCCAGCAGCTTAGATGTGGGGACTAGTGGGCAGTTCTTA. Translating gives CASSLDVGTSGQFL.

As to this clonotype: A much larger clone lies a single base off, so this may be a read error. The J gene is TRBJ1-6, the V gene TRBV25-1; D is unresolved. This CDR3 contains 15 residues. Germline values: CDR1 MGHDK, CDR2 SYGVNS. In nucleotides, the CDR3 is TGTGCCAGCAGTGGGGTGAGCTCCTATTATTCACCCCTCCACTTT. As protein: CASSGVSSYYSPLHF.

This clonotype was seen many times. The CDR3 nucleotides are TGTGCCAGCGGGACAGGGTCTGGAAACACCATATATTTT. It codes for CASGTGSGNTIYF. V usage is TRBV2 and J usage is TRBJ1-3, with 9 bases aligning to TRBD1. J lost 1 base, V lost 8 bases, and 0 bases had no gene match. Looked up from germline, CDR1 is SNHLY and CDR2 is FYNNEI. This CDR3 is 13 amino acids long.

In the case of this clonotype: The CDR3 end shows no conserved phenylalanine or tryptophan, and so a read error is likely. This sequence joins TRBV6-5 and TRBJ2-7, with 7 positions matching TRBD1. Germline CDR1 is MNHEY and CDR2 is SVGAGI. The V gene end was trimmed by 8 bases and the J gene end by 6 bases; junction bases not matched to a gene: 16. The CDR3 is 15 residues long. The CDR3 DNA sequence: TGTGCCAGCGGTTTCCGACAGGGAAAAGGGTTCGAGCAGTACTTA. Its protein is CASGFRQGKGFEQYL.

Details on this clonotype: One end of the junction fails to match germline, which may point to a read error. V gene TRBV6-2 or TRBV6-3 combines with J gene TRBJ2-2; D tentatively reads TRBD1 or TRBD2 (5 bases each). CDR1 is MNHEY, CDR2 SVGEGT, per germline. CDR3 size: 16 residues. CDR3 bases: TGTGCGAGCACTCGCCTTGGACACAGGCTAACCGGGGAGCCGTTTTTT. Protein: CASTRLGHRLTGEPFF.

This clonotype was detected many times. The CDR3 DNA is TGTGCTAGTGGTTCGCCCTCAGGGGGTAGAAACAATGAGCAGTTCTTC. Amino acids: CASGSPSGGRNNEQFF. The J gene is TRBJ2-1, the V gene TRBV12-5, with 7 bases aligning to TRBD1. Trimming at V came to 4 bases and at J to 5 bases, leaving 11 bases not matched to a gene. This CDR3 region has 16 residues. Germline V lookup: CDR1 LGHNT, CDR2 FRNRAP. Based on the CDR3 plus reference TRBV12-5 and TRBJ2-1, the full variable domain is DARVTQTPRHKVTEMGQEVTMRCQPILGHNTVFWYRQTMMQGLELLAYFRNRAPLDDSGMPKDRFSAEMPDATLATLKIQPSEPRDSAVYFCASGSPSGGRNNEQFFGPGTRLTVL.

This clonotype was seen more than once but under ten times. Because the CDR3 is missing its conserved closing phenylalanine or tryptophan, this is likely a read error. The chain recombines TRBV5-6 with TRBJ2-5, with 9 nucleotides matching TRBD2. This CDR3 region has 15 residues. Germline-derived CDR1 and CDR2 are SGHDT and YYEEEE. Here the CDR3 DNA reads TGTACCAGCAGCTTCAGCGGGAGGACCCCAGAAACCCAGTACCTC. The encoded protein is CTSSFSGRTPETQYL.

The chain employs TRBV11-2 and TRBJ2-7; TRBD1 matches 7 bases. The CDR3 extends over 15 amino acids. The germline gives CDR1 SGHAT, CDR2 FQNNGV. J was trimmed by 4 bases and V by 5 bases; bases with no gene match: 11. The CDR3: CASSTKTGRTYEQYF. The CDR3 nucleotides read TGTGCCAGCAGCACCAAGACAGGGCGCACATACGAGCAGTACTTC.

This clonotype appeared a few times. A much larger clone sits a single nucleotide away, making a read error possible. For the CDR3, the DNA is TGCGCCAGCAGCCTCGCTCTCGGACAGGGGGCGCAGGGCTACACCTTC. Protein product: CASSLALGQGAQGYTF. The rearrangement joins TRBV5-1 to TRBJ1-2; 11 nucleotides line up with TRBD1. The germline gives CDR1 SGHRS, CDR2 YFSETQ. V was pared by 4 bases and J by 8 bases, with 13 bases of the junction left unmatched. The CDR3 has 16 residues.

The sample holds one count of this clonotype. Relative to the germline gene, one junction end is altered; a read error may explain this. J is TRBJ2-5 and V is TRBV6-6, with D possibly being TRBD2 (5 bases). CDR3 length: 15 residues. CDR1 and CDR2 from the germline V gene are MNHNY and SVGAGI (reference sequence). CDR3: CASSPPDPTGETQYF. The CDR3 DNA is TGTGCCAGCAGTCCCCCGGACCCGACTGGGGAGACCCAATACTTC.

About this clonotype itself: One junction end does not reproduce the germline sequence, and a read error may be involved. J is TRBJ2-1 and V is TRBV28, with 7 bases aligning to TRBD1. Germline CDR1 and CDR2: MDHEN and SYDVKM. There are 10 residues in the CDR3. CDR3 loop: CGSSTGQLFF. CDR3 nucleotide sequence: TGTGGCAGCAGTACGGGACAGCTGTTCTTC.

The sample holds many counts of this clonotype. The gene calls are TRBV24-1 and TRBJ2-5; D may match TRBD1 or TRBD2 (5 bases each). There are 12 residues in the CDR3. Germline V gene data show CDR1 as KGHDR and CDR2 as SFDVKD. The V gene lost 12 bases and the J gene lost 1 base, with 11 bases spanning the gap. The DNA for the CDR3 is TGTGCCGCTTCCGGGGCCCAAGAGACCCAGTACTTC. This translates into CAASGAQETQYF.

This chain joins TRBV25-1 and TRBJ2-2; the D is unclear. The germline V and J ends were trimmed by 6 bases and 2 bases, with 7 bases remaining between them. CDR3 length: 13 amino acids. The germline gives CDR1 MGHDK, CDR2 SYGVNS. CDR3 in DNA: TGTGCCAGCAGATCCTTTAACACCGGGGAGCTGTTTTTT. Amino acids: CASRSFNTGELFF.

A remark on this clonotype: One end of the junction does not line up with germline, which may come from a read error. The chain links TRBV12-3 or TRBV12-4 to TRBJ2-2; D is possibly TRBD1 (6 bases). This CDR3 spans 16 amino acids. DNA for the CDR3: TGTGTCTGCAGTTTAGGGACAAGGACAAACACAGGGGAGCTGTTTTTT. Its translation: CVCSLGTRTNTGELFF.

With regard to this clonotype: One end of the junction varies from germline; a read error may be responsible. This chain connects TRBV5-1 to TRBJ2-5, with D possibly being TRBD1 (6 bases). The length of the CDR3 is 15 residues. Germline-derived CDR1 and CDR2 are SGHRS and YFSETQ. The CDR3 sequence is CVSSPAGTREETHYF. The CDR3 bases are TGCGTCAGCAGCCCGGCAGGGACACGGGAAGAGACCCATTACTTC.

CDR3 sequence (DNA): TGCGCCAGCAGCCAATACTACCTAGCGGGAGGGCCCACCGTACCGCCAGATACGCAGTATTTT. As protein: CASSQYYLAGGPTVPPDTQYF. V and J are TRBV4-1 and TRBJ2-3; 12 bases match TRBD2. The V gene's germline CDR1 is MGHRA and CDR2 YSYEKL. Losses at the gene ends were 2 bases for V and 4 bases for J; bases not matched to a gene: 19. CDR3 size: 21 residues.

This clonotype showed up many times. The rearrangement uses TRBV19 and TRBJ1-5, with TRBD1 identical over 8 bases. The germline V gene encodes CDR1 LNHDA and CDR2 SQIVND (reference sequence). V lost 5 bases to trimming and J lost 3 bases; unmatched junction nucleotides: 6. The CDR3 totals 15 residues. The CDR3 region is CASSLYRGDNQPQHF. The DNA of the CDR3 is TGTGCCAGTAGTCTCTACAGGGGGGACAATCAGCCCCAGCATTTT.

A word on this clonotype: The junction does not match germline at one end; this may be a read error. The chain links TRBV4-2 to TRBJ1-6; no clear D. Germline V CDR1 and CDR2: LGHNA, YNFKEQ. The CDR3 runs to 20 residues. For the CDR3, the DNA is TGTGCCGGCAGCCGATTTCGCCCCCGTTCCGACTCGTCCTATAATTCACCCCTCCACTTT. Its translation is CAGSRFRPRSDSSYNSPLHF.

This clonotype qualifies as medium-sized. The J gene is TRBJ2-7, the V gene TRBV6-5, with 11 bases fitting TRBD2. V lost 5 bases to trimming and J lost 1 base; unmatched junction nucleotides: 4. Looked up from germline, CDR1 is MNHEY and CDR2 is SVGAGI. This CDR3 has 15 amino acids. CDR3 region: CASSRTSGRSYEQYF. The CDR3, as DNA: TGTGCCAGCAGTCGGACTAGCGGGCGATCCTACGAGCAGTACTTC.

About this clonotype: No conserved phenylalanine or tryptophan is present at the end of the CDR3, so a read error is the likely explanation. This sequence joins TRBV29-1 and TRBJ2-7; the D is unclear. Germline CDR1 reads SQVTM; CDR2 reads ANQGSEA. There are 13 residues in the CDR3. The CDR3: CGVERPSKVEQYY. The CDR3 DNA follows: TGCGGCGTGGAAAGGCCCTCCAAGGTGGAGCAGTACTAC.

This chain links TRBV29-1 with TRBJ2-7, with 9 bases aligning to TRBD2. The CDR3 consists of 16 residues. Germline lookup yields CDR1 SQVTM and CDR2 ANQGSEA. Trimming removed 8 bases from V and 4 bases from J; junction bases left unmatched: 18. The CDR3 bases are TGCAGCATTGTTTGGGAAGCGGGAGGAGTCTTGTACGAGCAGTACTTC. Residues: CSIVWEAGGVLYEQYF.

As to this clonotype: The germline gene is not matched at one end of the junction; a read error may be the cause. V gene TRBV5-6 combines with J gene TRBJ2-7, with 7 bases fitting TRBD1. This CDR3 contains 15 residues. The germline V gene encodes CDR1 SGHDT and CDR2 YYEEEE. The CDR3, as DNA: TGTGCCAGCAGCTACATACAGGGGAAGGGCTACGAGCTGTACTTC. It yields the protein CASSYIQGKGYELYF.

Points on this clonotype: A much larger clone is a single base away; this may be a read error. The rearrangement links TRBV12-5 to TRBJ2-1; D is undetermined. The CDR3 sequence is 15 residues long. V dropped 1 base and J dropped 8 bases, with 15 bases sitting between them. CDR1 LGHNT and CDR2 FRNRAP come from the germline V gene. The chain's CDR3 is CASGLEFGPRDEQFF. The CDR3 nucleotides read TGTGCTAGTGGTTTGGAGTTCGGACCCCGGGATGAGCAGTTCTTC.

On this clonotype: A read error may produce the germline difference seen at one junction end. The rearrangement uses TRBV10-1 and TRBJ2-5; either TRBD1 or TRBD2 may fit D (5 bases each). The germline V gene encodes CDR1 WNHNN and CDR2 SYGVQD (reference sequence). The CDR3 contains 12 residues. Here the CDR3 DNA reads TGCGCCAGCAGTGATGGGGGAGAGACCGAGTATTTC. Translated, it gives CASSDGGETEYF.